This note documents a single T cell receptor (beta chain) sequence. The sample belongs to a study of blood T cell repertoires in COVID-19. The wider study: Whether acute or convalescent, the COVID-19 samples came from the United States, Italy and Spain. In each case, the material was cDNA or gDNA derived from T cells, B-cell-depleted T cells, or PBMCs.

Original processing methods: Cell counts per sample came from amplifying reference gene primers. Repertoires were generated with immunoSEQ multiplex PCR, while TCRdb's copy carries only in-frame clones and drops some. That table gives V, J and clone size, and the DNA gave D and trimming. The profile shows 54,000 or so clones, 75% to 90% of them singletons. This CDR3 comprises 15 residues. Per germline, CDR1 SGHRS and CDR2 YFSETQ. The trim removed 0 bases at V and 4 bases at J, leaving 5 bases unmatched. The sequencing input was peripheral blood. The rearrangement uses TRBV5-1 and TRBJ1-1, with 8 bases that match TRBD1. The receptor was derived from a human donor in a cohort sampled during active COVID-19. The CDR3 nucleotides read TGCGCCAGCAGCTTGGGCAGGGGGCTTGTCACTGAAGCTTTCTTT. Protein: CASSLGRGLVTEAFF.